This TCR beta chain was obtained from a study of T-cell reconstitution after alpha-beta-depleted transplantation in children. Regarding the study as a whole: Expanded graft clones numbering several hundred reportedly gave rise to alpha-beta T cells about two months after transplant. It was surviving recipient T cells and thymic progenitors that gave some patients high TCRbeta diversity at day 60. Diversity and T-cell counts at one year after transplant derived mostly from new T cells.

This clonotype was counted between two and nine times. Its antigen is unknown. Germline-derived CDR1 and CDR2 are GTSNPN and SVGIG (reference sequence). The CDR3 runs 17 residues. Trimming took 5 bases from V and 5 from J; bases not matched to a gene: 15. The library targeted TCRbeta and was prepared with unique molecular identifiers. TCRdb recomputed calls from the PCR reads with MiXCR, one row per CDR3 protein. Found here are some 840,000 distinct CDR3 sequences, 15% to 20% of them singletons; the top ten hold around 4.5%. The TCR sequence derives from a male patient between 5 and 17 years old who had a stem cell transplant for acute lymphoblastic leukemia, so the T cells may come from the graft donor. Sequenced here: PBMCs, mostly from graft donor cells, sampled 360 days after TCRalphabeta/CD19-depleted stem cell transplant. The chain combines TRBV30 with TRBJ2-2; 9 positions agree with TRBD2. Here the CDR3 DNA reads TGTGCCTGGGTCCCTCCGGGGTTAGCGGGAGAGACCGGGGAGCTGTTTTTT. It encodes CAWVPPGLAGETGELFF.